These T cell receptor beta chains were read from a single sample in a study of T cells in Graves' hyperthyroidism and ophthalmopathy. TCRdb re-called the multiplex PCR reads with MiXCR, one entry per CDR3 protein. Among hundreds of thousands of distinct CDR3 sequences listed, 15% to 20% were seen once. The specimen sequenced was blood. Every receptor here comes from a woman aged 30 to 39 with Graves' hyperthyroidism. Both conserved end residues are part of each CDR3. The D gene is left open where the match is weak. Clone size is shown for a subset of rows, as once, few, many or a class of expanded clone.

>TRBV30|-|TRBJ2-2|many
CAWQGRTANTGELFF
TGTGCCTGGCAGGGGAGGACAGCGAACACCGGGGAGCTGTTTTTT
>TRBV2|-|TRBJ1-4|few
CASSGRVLEKLFF
TGTGCCAGCAGTGGCAGGGTTCTTGAAAAACTGTTTTTT
>TRBV14|-|TRBJ1-5|few
CASSQGIMEPQHF
TGTGCCAGCAGCCAAGGAATCATGGAACCCCAGCATTTT
>TRBV3-1|-|TRBJ2-1|-
CAGSPRGGGQNEQFF
TGTGCCGGCAGCCCGCGAGGGGGGGGTCAAAATGAGCAGTTCTTC
>TRBV20-1|-|TRBJ2-1|-
CSARRDGNNEQFF
TGCAGTGCCCGAAGGGACGGAAACAATGAGCAGTTCTTC
>TRBV18|-|TRBJ1-3|few
CASSPLEGTGNTIYF
TGTGCCAGCTCACCTTTGGAAGGAACTGGAAACACCATATATTTT
>TRBV12-3/TRBV12-4|-|TRBJ2-7|many
CASSRDRIEQYF
TGTGCCAGCAGCCGGGACCGAATCGAGCAGTACTTC
>TRBV7-9|-|TRBJ2-2|-
CASAGYSNTGELFF
TGTGCCAGCGCAGGGTATTCTAACACCGGGGAGCTGTTTTTT
>TRBV2|-|TRBJ1-1|many
CASSRGLGTEAFF
TGTGCCAGCAGTCGGGGGCTAGGCACTGAAGCTTTCTTT
>TRBV6-1|-|TRBJ2-5|-
CASSDTGVPQETQYF
TGTGCCAGCAGCGACACAGGAGTCCCCCAAGAGACCCAGTACTTC
>TRBV7-2|TRBD2|TRBJ2-3|-
CASSFLAGGPDTQYF
TGTGCCAGCAGCTTCCTTGCGGGAGGGCCCGATACGCAGTATTTT
>TRBV7-2|-|TRBJ2-7|many
CASRRGTDSYEQYF
TGTGCCAGCAGGCGGGGGACAGATTCTTACGAGCAGTACTTC
>TRBV7-9|-|TRBJ2-7|-
CASSLVAASYEQYF
TGTGCCAGCAGCTTAGTAGCAGCCTCCTACGAGCAGTACTTC
>TRBV5-5|-|TRBJ2-7|-
CASTSKQSYEQYF
TGTGCCAGCACCTCGAAACAATCCTACGAGCAGTACTTC
>TRBV20-1|-|TRBJ1-1|few
CSARVTGNTEAFF
TGCAGTGCTAGAGTGACAGGGAACACTGAAGCTTTCTTT
>TRBV20-1|-|TRBJ2-3|-
CSTPLGGTDTQYF
TGCAGTACCCCCCTTGGGGGCACAGATACGCAGTATTTT
>TRBV12-3/TRBV12-4|-|TRBJ2-7|many
CASSPGGRKAGVLYEQYF
TGTGCCAGCAGTCCAGGGGGCAGGAAAGCGGGAGTTCTATACGAGCAGTACTTC
>TRBV19|TRBD1|TRBJ2-5|many
CARPGQEIQETQYF
TGTGCCAGACCGGGACAGGAGATCCAAGAGACCCAGTACTTC
>TRBV28|-|TRBJ2-5|few
CASSLRGTVGETQYF
TGTGCCAGCAGTTTAAGGGGGACCGTAGGAGAGACCCAGTACTTC
>TRBV4-1|-|TRBJ2-2|-
CASSPKGGAITGELFF
TGCGCCAGCAGCCCGAAGGGCGGGGCCATCACCGGGGAGCTGTTTTTT
>TRBV7-7|-|TRBJ2-5|-
CASSLAGSGGWETQYF
TGTGCCAGCAGCTTAGCGGGGAGCGGAGGGTGGGAGACCCAGTACTTC
>TRBV6-2/TRBV6-3|-|TRBJ1-1|many
CASSLKYTEAFF
TGTGCCAGCAGTTTGAAATACACTGAAGCTTTCTTT
>TRBV7-6|-|TRBJ1-6|few
CASSPTGSQSNSPLHF
TGTGCCAGCAGCCCGACCGGGAGCCAGTCTAATTCACCCCTCCACTTT
>TRBV28|TRBD2|TRBJ2-7|many
CASSFSSGRASEQYF
TGTGCCAGCAGTTTTTCAAGCGGGAGGGCCTCCGAGCAGTACTTC
>TRBV30|-|TRBJ1-2|many
CAWRPAFWRDYGYTF
TGTGCCTGGAGGCCCGCTTTTTGGCGCGACTATGGCTACACCTTC
>TRBV2|-|TRBJ2-7|many
CASSENHYEQYF
TGTGCCAGCAGTGAAAACCACTACGAGCAGTACTTC
>TRBV6-1|-|TRBJ2-7|-
CASSDRGASYEQYF
TGTGCCAGCAGTGATCGGGGGGCCTCCTACGAGCAGTACTTC
>TRBV11-2|TRBD1|TRBJ1-2|many
CASSPNRGGYGYTF
TGTGCCAGCAGCCCAAACAGGGGTGGCTATGGCTACACCTTC
>TRBV10-3|-|TRBJ2-1|many
CAISELPGHPDQDSSYNEQFF
TGTGCCATCAGTGAGCTACCGGGACACCCAGATCAGGACAGCTCCTACAATGAGCAGTTCTTC
>TRBV11-3|TRBD1|TRBJ2-7|many
CASSSTGTGTPYEQYF
TGTGCCAGCAGCTCTACCGGGACAGGGACCCCCTACGAGCAGTACTTC
>TRBV12-3/TRBV12-4|TRBD1|TRBJ2-2|-
CASSSRTGRPGELFF
TGTGCCAGCAGTTCGCGGACAGGGAGGCCCGGGGAGCTGTTTTTT
>TRBV11-2|TRBD2|TRBJ2-5|many
CASSLEASGQETQYF
TGTGCCAGCAGCTTAGAGGCTAGCGGGCAAGAGACCCAGTACTTC
>TRBV5-1|TRBD2|TRBJ2-5|few
CASSLSGRSQEIQYF
TGCGCCAGCAGCTTATCCGGGAGGAGCCAAGAGATCCAGTACTTC
>TRBV6-1|-|TRBJ2-1|-
CASSRQYTDEQFF
TGTGCCAGCAGCCGACAATACACTGATGAGCAGTTCTTC
>TRBV13|TRBD2|TRBJ2-1|many
CASSFKRGNNEQFF
TGTGCCAGCAGCTTTAAGCGGGGTAACAATGAGCAGTTCTTC
>TRBV3-1|TRBD1|TRBJ1-1|many
CASSHARDRAPEAFF
TGTGCCAGCAGCCATGCCCGGGACAGGGCGCCTGAAGCTTTCTTT
>TRBV9|TRBD2|TRBJ2-1|-
CASSAVAGGSPYNEQFF
TGTGCCAGCAGCGCAGTAGCGGGAGGGAGTCCCTACAATGAGCAGTTCTTC
>TRBV18|TRBD2|TRBJ2-1|-
CASSPGTSGINNEQFF
TGTGCCAGCTCACCGGGGACTAGCGGGATCAACAATGAGCAGTTCTTC
>TRBV3-1|-|TRBJ2-1|many
CASSHVGQYNEQFF
TGTGCCAGCAGCCATGTAGGTCAATACAATGAGCAGTTCTTC
>TRBV10-3|TRBD2|TRBJ2-3|few
CAISESIAGGTDTQYF
TGTGCCATCAGTGAGTCTATAGCGGGAGGCACAGATACGCAGTATTTT
>TRBV12-3/TRBV12-4|-|TRBJ2-2|many
CASSLWGTGELFF
TGTGCCAGCAGTTTATGGGGAACCGGGGAGCTGTTTTTT
>TRBV28|TRBD1|TRBJ2-5|few
CAGSLVSGTGRQETQYF
TGTGCCGGCAGCTTGGTTTCCGGGACAGGGCGTCAAGAGACCCAGTACTTC
>TRBV4-1|TRBD2|TRBJ2-3|few
CASSQGLASGTDTQYF
TGCGCCAGCAGCCAGGGACTAGCGAGTGGCACAGATACGCAGTATTTT
>TRBV28|-|TRBJ1-6|many
CASSLTGQGGSPLHF
TGTGCCAGCAGTCTTACAGGGCAAGGGGGTTCACCCCTCCACTTT
>TRBV29-1|TRBD1|TRBJ2-7|few
CSVEDPGGKGYEQYF
TGCAGCGTTGAAGACCCAGGGGGCAAAGGTTACGAGCAGTACTTC
>TRBV5-4|TRBD2|TRBJ2-5|few
CASSSRELAEETQYF
TGTGCCAGCAGCTCTCGGGAACTAGCGGAAGAGACCCAGTACTTC
>TRBV28|TRBD1|TRBJ1-5|many
CASSLVPGQENQPQHF
TGTGCCAGCAGCCTCGTCCCGGGACAGGAGAATCAGCCCCAGCATTTT